The source of this TCR beta chain is a study of T cell responses to AZD1222 COVID-19 vaccine. Study outcomes and limitations: Of the AZD1222 recipients, only 5 or 6 were seropositive at baseline. Across spike, vaccine-associated CD4 TCRs were found, dominant at 160-218 and 743-854. An increase in Spike-specific TCR breadth and depth was observed after two AZD1222 doses.

Concerning this clone: Its target is not known.

Germline CDR1 is SQVTM and CDR2 is ANQGSEA. V was trimmed by 0 bases and J by 7 bases, leaving 9 bases between them. This CDR3 region has 12 residues. TCRdb keeps only in-frame clones here, not all; method: immunoSEQ multiplex PCR. The sample contains roughly 100,000 clones, around 82% of which appear only once. This material consisted of peripheral blood, taken on day 0 of AZD1222 vaccination. This chain connects TRBV29-1 to TRBJ1-1; D is unclear. This sequence originates from an adult in good health. CDR3 amino acids: CSVEDGQYEAFF. As DNA, the CDR3 is TGCAGCGTTGAAGATGGGCAGTATGAAGCTTTCTTT. The whole variable domain, remainder taken from reference TRBV29-1 and TRBJ1-1, is SAVISQKPSRDICQRGTSLTIQCQVDSQVTMMFWYRQQPGQSLTLIATANQGSEATYESGFVIDKFPISRPNLTFSTLTVSNMSPEDSSIYLCSVEDGQYEAFFGQGTRLTVV.